This record covers a single TCR beta chain. The repertoire was sequenced with immunoSEQ multiplex PCR; TCRdb's copy has only in-frame clones and lacks some. Of about 82,000 clones listed, 96% are singletons. The junction had 8 bases not matched to a gene; V was cut back by 4 bases and J by 1 base. Germline CDR1 and CDR2: SGDLS and YYNGEE. The CDR3 extends over 16 amino acids. The data derive from a study of technical replicates of blood from a few donors. Sequencing used T cells isolated from PBMCs. The chain carries TRBV9 and TRBJ1-1; 9 nucleotides line up with TRBD1. This TCR was sampled from a human donor in good health. The CDR3 region is CASSPTGGLANTEAFF. The CDR3 coding sequence is TGTGCCAGCAGCCCTACAGGGGGCCTGGCGAACACTGAAGCTTTCTTT.